The text below deals with one TCR beta chain. This clonotype turned up a few times. Its antigen specificity is not known. No quality values exist for individual bases; no much larger clone is one base distant. CDR1 and CDR2 (SGDLS, YYNGEE) derive from the germline V gene. The CDR3 sequence holds 14 residues, the cysteine and phenylalanine included. Only CDR3 DNA is held: 42 bases, read in frame from base 1. At the junction V is shortened by 6 bases and J by 6 bases; bases outside the gene matches: 7. This sample was taken from a study of T-cell memory formation after mild COVID-19 (dated by TCRdb to the early 2020s). The study in broad terms: Most TCR sequence clusters were specific to one of the two donors. T-cell clones expanding and contracting after mild COVID-19 in two donors were tracked by longitudinal TCRalpha and TCRbeta repertoire sequencing. Two young, previously healthy adult volunteers, one female and one male, were included in the cohort. What the authors observed across the whole study: Some responding clones were detected in pre-infection memory, which suggested that pre-existing cross-reactive memory T cells had joined the SARS-CoV-2 response. The study included only a couple of mild cases, and larger cohorts that include severe cases with pre-infection samples were judged to be necessary. SARS-CoV-2 specificity was not confirmed for the second-wave clones peaking on day 37. Clones that contracted from day 15 to 85 showed balanced CD4/CD8 phenotypes, whereas a second wave of clones that expanded from day 15 to 37 leaned towards CD4+. Contracting CD4+ clones appeared mostly in the CM and EM memory subsets, whereas CD8+ clones were enriched in EMRA.

PBMCs were isolated by Ficoll-Paque density gradient centrifugation. The sequencer listed for this sample is Illumina NovaSeq 6000. TCRalpha and TCRbeta cDNA libraries were constructed by 5'RACE with constant-segment primers, with sample barcodes and unique molecular identifiers being introduced. Trizol reagent was used to extract RNA from every sample. The libraries were amplified in two PCR steps, and the second step added a second sample barcode and Illumina TruSeq adapters. The libraries were sequenced on an Illumina NovaSeq using 2 x 150 bp paired-end reads. The authors' pipeline ran thus. Reads were demultiplexed and collapsed into UMI-guided consensus sequences with migec v1.2.7. Using mixcr v2.1.11, the UMI consensuses were aligned to TRA and TRB V and J templates and assembled into clonotypes. Expanded or contracted clonotypes were those called significant by both edgeR and NoisET, with noise models trained on biological replicates. For edgeR calls, a false discovery rate-adjusted p below 0.01 and a log2 fold-change threshold of 1 were applied. As an exploratory analysis of dynamics, max-normalized trajectories of the 1000 most abundant clonotypes were examined with PCA combined with hierarchical clustering. The CD4 or CD8 phenotype of responding clones was assigned using the separately sequenced CD4+ and CD8+ repertoires. The public reads were quality trimmed at Q25 with fastp and then assembled into clones with MiXCR by TCRdb, keeping productive beta chains. Each record represents a unique CDR3 protein, reported with the most common genes and DNA among its rows. It is TCRdb's table, rather than the study itself, that gives the V and J calls and clone size. The sample table shows around 370,000 distinct CDR3 sequences, and roughly 20% are seen once. The ten top clones hold roughly an eighth of the sample.

This TCR was recovered from an adult woman who had mild COVID-19 (a few samples of this study predate the infection). The sample titles of this study are shuffled in the database, so cell type and time point are left out; the donor was told from shared clones. What was sequenced was PBMCs or a T cell subset sorted from them (not recorded which). Recombination connected TRBV9 to TRBJ2-2; the central 8 bases match TRBD1. The CDR3 loop reads CASTKTGVAGELFF. The nucleotide sequence reads as follows: TGTGCCAGCACTAAGACAGGGGTGGCCGGGGAGCTGTTTTTT.